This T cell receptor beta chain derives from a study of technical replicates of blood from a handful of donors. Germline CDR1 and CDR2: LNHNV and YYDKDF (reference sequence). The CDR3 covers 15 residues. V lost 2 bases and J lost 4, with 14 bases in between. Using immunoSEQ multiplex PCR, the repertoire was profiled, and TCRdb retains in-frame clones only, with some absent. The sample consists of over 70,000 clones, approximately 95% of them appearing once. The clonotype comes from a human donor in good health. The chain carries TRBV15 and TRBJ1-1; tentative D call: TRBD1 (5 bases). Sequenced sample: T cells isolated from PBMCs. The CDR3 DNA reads TGTGCCACCAGCAGATTCAGGGAAGAAGGCACTGAAGCTTTCTTT. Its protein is CATSRFREEGTEAFF.